The sequence of this TCR beta chain was determined in a study of blood T cell repertoires in COVID-19. For the study at large: Samples representing acute and convalescent COVID-19 were sourced from the United States, Italy and Spain. The cDNA or gDNA used as material had been derived from T cells, B-cell-depleted T cells, or PBMCs.

Germline values: CDR1 MNHNS, CDR2 SASEGT. J lost 4 bases, V lost 3 bases, and 10 bases had no gene match. There are 16 residues in the CDR3. In the study's own analysis: The authors estimated nucleated cell counts from reference gene primer amplification. Here immunoSEQ multiplex PCR was the method, and the copy in TCRdb shows in-frame clones only, minus some. Clone size and the V and J calls come from that table; the DNA yielded D and trimming. The table has about 290,000 clones, 89% seen once. The receptor was isolated from a woman in her forties who had recovered from COVID-19. The V and J genes are TRBV6-1 and TRBJ2-7; 9 bases line up with TRBD2. The specimen sequenced was peripheral blood. Here the CDR3 DNA reads TGTGCCAGCAGTGAGCGTCGGGGACTAGCAGGATACGAGCAGTACTTC. Amino acids: CASSERRGLAGYEQYF.